The 25 T cell receptor beta chains in this list originate from one sample, sequenced in a study of blood T cell repertoires in COVID-19. The data were produced by immunoSEQ multiplex PCR, yet TCRdb's version contains in-frame clones alone and is incomplete. The sample includes around 200,000 clones, 70% to 90% of them seen just once. The sample consisted of PBMCs or T cells enriched from blood (not recorded which). Source of these receptors: a young woman who had been exposed to COVID-19.

The chain combines TRBV9 with TRBJ1-2; maybe TRBD1 (6 bases). Germline CDR1 SGDLS, CDR2 YYNGEE. This CDR3 spans 13 amino acids. V was cut by 2 bases and J by 4 bases, with 9 bases left in between. The CDR3 DNA reads as TGTGCCAGCAGCGTTGGGGACACCTATGGCTACACCTTC. It translates to CASSVGDTYGYTF. The whole variable domain, filled in from reference TRBV9 and TRBJ1-2, reads DSGVTQTPKHLITATGQRVTLRCSPRSGDLSVYWYQQSLDQGLQFLIQYYNGEERAKGNILERFSAQQFPDLHSELNLSSLELGDSALYFCASSVGDTYGYTFGSGTRLTVV.

The chain employs TRBV3-1 (or the pseudogene TRBV3-2) and TRBJ2-7; 9 nucleotides align to TRBD2. The CDR3 runs to 15 residues. CDR1 is LGHDT, CDR2 YNNKEL, per germline (reference sequence). Trimming cost V 1 base and J 4 bases; bases outside gene matches: 5. The CDR3 DNA follows: TGTGCCAGCAGCCAAGGCCCAGCGGGGGGTTACGAGCAGTACTTC. It encodes CASSQGPAGGYEQYF.

The genes are TRBV5-1 and TRBJ2-3; 10 bases match TRBD2. With V trimmed by 1 base and J by 1 base, 6 bases remained unmatched. This CDR3 is 17 amino acids long. Germline V gene lookup returns CDR1 SGHRS and CDR2 YFSETQ. The CDR3 protein is CASSLYSGGFGTDTQYF. The CDR3 region has the DNA TGCGCCAGCAGCTTGTATAGCGGGGGGTTCGGCACAGATACGCAGTATTTT.

The CDR3 spells CASSLGAGGTETQYF. The CDR3 DNA is TGTGCCAGCAGCTTAGGCGCAGGGGGCACAGAGACCCAGTACTTC. The gene calls are TRBV11-2 and TRBJ2-5; 8 bases are shared with TRBD1. Germline CDR1 reads SGHAT; CDR2 reads FQNNGV. With 1 base clipped from V and 4 bases from J, the junction kept 5 bases outside the gene matches. This CDR3 is built from 15 residues.

This clone came up once. The V gene is TRBV7-9, the J gene TRBJ1-3, with D possibly TRBD1 on 6 matching bases. The CDR3 spans 13 residues. CDR1 and CDR2 from the germline V gene are SEHNR and FQNEAQ (reference sequence). Trimming stripped 3 bases from V and 5 bases from J, with 8 bases between. CDR3 DNA sequence: TGTGCCAGCAGCTTGGACAGTCGAAACACCATATATTTT. Residues: CASSLDSRNTIYF.

The chain carries TRBV7-9 and TRBJ1-1, with D tentatively TRBD1 (6 bases). Deletions cut 3 bases from V and 5 bases from J, with 10 bases between. This CDR3 spans 13 amino acids. Germline CDR1 is SEHNR and CDR2 is FQNEAQ (reference sequence). The CDR3 loop is CASSFRQETEAFF. The CDR3 DNA is TGTGCCAGCAGCTTTAGACAGGAAACTGAAGCTTTCTTT.

The chain's CDR3 is CASNKSPEAFF. The DNA of the CDR3 is TGTGCCAGCAACAAATCGCCTGAAGCTTTCTTT. This chain connects TRBV12-3 or TRBV12-4 to TRBJ1-1; no clear D. The CDR3 length is 11 residues. V gave up 7 bases and J gave up 6 bases, with 9 bases separating them.

The chain's CDR3 is CASGAQGTWTGNTEAFF. CDR3 in DNA: TGTGCTAGTGGCGCCCAGGGTACGTGGACAGGGAACACTGAAGCTTTCTTT. The rearrangement joins TRBV12-5 to TRBJ1-1; TRBD1 matches 7 bases. V trimming: 6 bases; J trimming: 1 base; junction bases outside the gene matches: 14. CDR1 LGHNT and CDR2 FRNRAP come from the germline V gene. This CDR3 is 17 amino acids long.

This clone is a singleton in its sample. This sequence joins TRBV10-3 and TRBJ2-3; TRBD2 matches 7 bases. Germline CDR1 and CDR2: ENHRY and SYGVKD. V gave up 7 bases and J gave up 2 bases; unmatched junction bases: 6. The CDR3 length is 14 residues. CDR3 nucleotide sequence: TGTGCCATCACCAGAGCGGGGTCCACAGATACGCAGTATTTT. Its translation: CAITRAGSTDTQYF.

The CDR3: CASSDTQYF. DNA of the CDR3: TGTGCCAGCTCTGATACGCAGTATTTT. J is TRBJ2-3 and V is TRBV2; no firm D call. Deletions cut 8 bases from V and 6 bases from J, with 3 bases between. The CDR3 sequence is 9 residues long. Germline lookup yields CDR1 SNHLY and CDR2 FYNNEI.

The V call is TRBV5-1, the J call TRBJ2-3; tentatively, D is TRBD2 (5 bases). CDR1 is SGHRS, CDR2 YFSETQ, per germline. There are 15 residues in the CDR3. Between the trimmed V and J ends, which lost 4 bases and 2 bases, there was a span of 14 bases. CDR3: CASSPWTGNTDTQYF. CDR3 bases: TGCGCCAGCAGCCCCTGGACGGGGAACACAGATACGCAGTATTTT.

The chain couples TRBV7-9 to TRBJ1-5; a weak D match, TRBD1 (6 bases). V lost 4 bases to trimming and J lost 0 bases, with 10 bases between them. The CDR3 loop spans 15 amino acids. Germline CDR1 is SEHNR and CDR2 is FQNEAQ (reference sequence). The CDR3 spells CASSSDRSSNQPQHF. The CDR3 nucleotides are TGTGCCAGCAGCTCAGACAGGAGTAGCAATCAGCCCCAGCATTTT.

The chain joins TRBV24-1 to TRBJ1-5, with a tentative D call TRBD1 (5 bases). Trimming took 5 bases from V and 2 from J, leaving 6 bases between them. There are 13 residues in the CDR3. CDR1 and CDR2 from the germline V gene are KGHDR and SFDVKD. The CDR3 reads CATSAGGNQPQHF. CDR3 nucleotides: TGTGCCACCAGTGCGGGGGGCAATCAGCCCCAGCATTTT.

The chain couples TRBV20-1 to TRBJ2-7; tentative D call: TRBD1 (6 bases). This CDR3 comprises 11 residues. Germline V CDR1 and CDR2: DFQATT, SNEGSKA (reference sequence). The germline V and J ends were trimmed by 4 bases and 7 bases, with 11 bases remaining between them. In DNA form, the CDR3 reads TGCAGTGCTATGGGGGCGAGAGAGCAGTACTTC. This encodes CSAMGAREQYF.

This clone was observed once. The V and J genes are TRBV19 and TRBJ1-2; D is perhaps TRBD1 (5 bases). Trimming cost V 5 bases and J 8 bases, with 18 bases left between them. This CDR3 comprises 14 residues. In germline, CDR1 is LNHDA, CDR2 SQIVND (reference sequence). The CDR3 is CASSAQEGAVGYTF. The CDR3 DNA follows: TGTGCCAGTAGTGCTCAGGAAGGGGCTGTGGGCTACACCTTC. Supplemented by reference TRBV19 and TRBJ1-2, the full variable domain reads DGGITQSPKYLFRKEGQNVTLSCEQNLNHDAMYWYRQDPGQGLRLIYYSQIVNDFQKGDIAEGYSVSREKKESFPLTVTSAQKNPTAFYLCASSAQEGAVGYTFGSGTRLTVV.

The V gene is TRBV9, the J gene TRBJ2-7, with D unresolved. The CDR3 loop spans 15 amino acids. Per the germline V gene, CDR1 is SGDLS and CDR2 is YYNGEE. V lost 4 bases to trimming and J lost 6 bases, with 20 bases between them. In DNA, the CDR3 is TGTGCCAGCAGCCCGAGAGCCCCGCCTAGTTCCGAGCAGTACTTC. Amino acids: CASSPRAPPSSEQYF.

This chain uses TRBV10-3 with TRBJ1-1, with D maybe TRBD1 (5 bases). The V gene's germline CDR1 is ENHRY and CDR2 SYGVKD. V lost 6 bases, J lost 7 bases, and 12 bases lay in between. The CDR3 consists of 12 residues. CDR3 in amino acids: CAISGRGYEAFF. In nucleotides, the CDR3 is TGTGCCATCAGCGGGCGGGGGTATGAAGCTTTCTTT.

The chain links TRBV11-3 to TRBJ1-1; D is unresolved. The CDR3 has 14 residues. V was clipped by 5 bases and J by 0 bases, with 10 bases between them. Germline assignment: CDR1 SGHNT and CDR2 YENEEA. As DNA, the CDR3 is TGTGCCAGCAGCACTCGACAAATGAACACTGAAGCTTTCTTT. The encoded protein is CASSTRQMNTEAFF.

V usage is TRBV3-1 (or the pseudogene TRBV3-2) and J usage is TRBJ1-2; D may be TRBD1 (5 bases). The ends were cut back, 0 bases at V and 8 bases at J, with 10 bases in the middle. Germline V gene sequence: CDR1 LGHDT, CDR2 YNNKEL (reference sequence). The CDR3 is 13 amino acids. The DNA for the CDR3 is TGTGCCAGCAGCCAAGAGGCTAGGGGCGGCTACACCTTC. This sequence encodes CASSQEARGGYTF.

The chain carries TRBV19 and TRBJ1-6, with D uncertain. The V gene lost 2 bases and the J gene lost 4 bases, with 15 bases spanning the gap. From germline, CDR1 is LNHDA and CDR2 SQIVND (reference sequence). This CDR3 spans 17 amino acids. The CDR3 is CASSILMRASYNSPLHF. DNA for the CDR3: TGTGCCAGTAGTATACTAATGAGGGCATCATATAATTCACCCCTCCACTTT.

The chain employs TRBV27 and TRBJ1-2; D remains ambiguous. Germline lookup yields CDR1 MNHEY and CDR2 SMNVEV (reference sequence). The CDR3 extends over 15 amino acids. The V end was cut by 7 bases, the J end by 8 bases, with 23 bases between. The CDR3 nucleotides are TGTGCCAGCAAACCGGCCCCGGGGAGGGCGGGCGGCTACACCTTC. It encodes CASKPAPGRAGGYTF.

The CDR3 nucleotides are TGTGCCAGCAGTGCCCCAGGTGGGACAGACTCCTACAATGAGCAGTTCTTC. Translating gives CASSAPGGTDSYNEQFF. The chain uses TRBV6-1 and TRBJ2-1; 7 nucleotides match TRBD1. Trimming removed 4 bases from V and 0 bases from J; junction bases left unmatched: 9. CDR1 MNHNS and CDR2 SASEGT come from the germline V gene. The CDR3 covers 17 residues.

This chain uses TRBV7-8 with TRBJ1-5; D is uncertain. Germline-derived CDR1 and CDR2 are SGHVS and FQNEAQ. The V and J ends lost 5 bases and 4 bases respectively, with 18 bases between them. This CDR3 has 16 amino acids. CDR3 residues: CASSQQTRAFNQPQHF. DNA of the CDR3: TGTGCCAGCAGCCAACAGACACGAGCATTTAATCAGCCCCAGCATTTT.

The chain is built from TRBV5-1 and TRBJ2-1; D gene unclear. The V and J ends lost 5 bases and 2 bases respectively, with 14 bases between them. CDR3 length equals 15 residues. CDR1 and CDR2 from the germline V gene are SGHRS and YFSETQ. CDR3 residues: CASRAESVTYNEQFF. The CDR3 nucleotides are TGCGCCAGCAGGGCTGAAAGTGTTACCTACAATGAGCAGTTCTTC.

V gene TRBV19 combines with J gene TRBJ2-2, with TRBD1 as a possible D gene (6 bases). V gave up 3 bases and J gave up 3 bases, with 11 bases separating them. Germline V CDR1 and CDR2: LNHDA, SQIVND (reference sequence). The CDR3 is 15 amino acids. CDR3 residues: CASSIKGVHTGELFF. CDR3 bases: TGTGCCAGTAGTATTAAGGGGGTTCACACCGGGGAGCTGTTTTTT.